Below are 9 T cell receptor beta chains sequenced from a single sample in a study of T cell repertoires in cytomegalovirus infection. TCRdb independently ran MiXCR on the reads; one entry per CDR3 protein. The table has about 220,000 distinct CDR3 sequences, 35% to 40% seen once; the top ten hold roughly three fifths. Their specific antigens are unknown. This specimen was CD8+ T cells from cultured PBMCs, taken from culture after CMV antigen stimulation. These TCRs come from a human donor in good health (CMV status not recorded). Some clones in this sample may be carry-over from other donors' samples.

This clonotype was detected ten times or more. The rearrangement joins TRBV11-2 to TRBJ2-1; D remains unclear. V lost 0 bases and J 8 bases, leaving 8 bases between the germline ends. This CDR3 is 13 amino acids long. Per the germline V gene, CDR1 is SGHAT and CDR2 is FQNNGV. The CDR3 loop is CASSLDTGDEQFF. The CDR3 coding sequence is TGTGCCAGCAGCTTAGATACGGGTGATGAGCAGTTCTTC.

The chain couples TRBV7-2 to TRBJ2-7, with 7 bases fitting TRBD1. With V trimmed by 0 bases and J by 7 bases, 3 bases remained unmatched. This CDR3 comprises 13 residues. The germline gives CDR1 SGHTA, CDR2 FQGNSA. CDR3 in amino acids: CASSLADRWEQYF. In DNA, the CDR3 is TGTGCCAGCAGCTTAGCGGACAGGTGGGAGCAGTACTTC.

The rearrangement links TRBV7-9 to TRBJ2-1, with 11 bases lining up with TRBD2. Per germline, CDR1 SEHNR and CDR2 FQNEAQ (reference sequence). After removal of 2 bases from V and 4 bases from J, the junction contained 16 bases not matched to a gene. This CDR3 has 20 residues. The CDR3 DNA reads TGTGCCAGCAGCTTAACTTTGGGGCTAGCGGGGGGCCCCAAATACAATGAGCAGTTCTTC. Protein sequence: CASSLTLGLAGGPKYNEQFF.

This chain connects TRBV2 to TRBJ2-7; 10 bases are a match to TRBD2. V trimming: 8 bases; J trimming: 1 base; junction bases outside the gene matches: 23. The CDR3 extends over 20 amino acids. From germline, CDR1 is SNHLY and CDR2 FYNNEI. The CDR3 here is CASFGPLHSTPSGGSYEQYF. The CDR3 DNA sequence: TGTGCCAGCTTCGGACCCCTTCACTCCACACCTAGCGGGGGTTCCTACGAGCAGTACTTC.

This clonotype was observed a handful of times. V and J are TRBV11-2 and TRBJ2-2; 13 bases align to TRBD2. Trimming took 5 bases from V and 6 from J; bases not matched to a gene: 12. CDR1 SGHAT and CDR2 FQNNGV come from the germline V gene. The CDR3 runs 18 residues. The CDR3 coding sequence is TGTGCCAGCAGCGGCCGGACTAGCGGGAGCCATTTGGCCGGGGAGCTGTTTTTT. Translation gives CASSGRTSGSHLAGELFF.

This clonotype was observed a few times. The rearrangement links TRBV7-6 to TRBJ2-7, with D tentatively TRBD1 (5 bases). The V and J ends lost 5 bases and 1 base respectively, with 12 bases between them. This CDR3 spans 14 amino acids. The germline gives CDR1 SGHVS, CDR2 FNYEAQ. The CDR3 DNA follows: TGTGCCAGCAGCCCAAGACAGAGTTCCTACGAGCAGTACTTC. Residues: CASSPRQSSYEQYF.

This clonotype was seen a handful of times. The chain uses TRBV12-3 or TRBV12-4 and TRBJ1-5, with D unresolved. Trimming pared 7 bases from V and 4 bases from J, leaving 11 bases between. The CDR3 is made up of 13 amino acids. In DNA, the CDR3 is TGTGCCAGCACCCCACCGGGGAATCAGCCCCAGCATTTT. It is translated as CASTPPGNQPQHF.

The chain is built from TRBV28 and TRBJ2-3, with 8 bases lining up with TRBD1. J was trimmed by 4 bases and V by 6 bases; bases with no gene match: 12. The germline gives CDR1 MDHEN, CDR2 SYDVKM. CDR3 length equals 16 residues. In nucleotides, the CDR3 is TGTGCCAGCAGGCCAGGACAGGGAATGGACTCAGATACGCAGTATTTT. Protein: CASRPGQGMDSDTQYF. The whole variable domain, filled in from reference TRBV28 and TRBJ2-3, reads DVKVTQSSRYLVKRTGEKVFLECVQDMDHENMFWYRQDPGLGLRLIYFSYDVKMKEKGDIPEGYSVSREKKERFSLILESASTNQTSMYLCASRPGQGMDSDTQYFGPGTRLTVL.

This sequence joins TRBV29-1 and TRBJ2-1; possible D gene TRBD1, 5 bases. The germline V gene has CDR1 SQVTM and CDR2 ANQGSEA. Trimming left V 6 bases short and J 3 bases short, with 12 bases between. The CDR3 sequence is 13 residues long. The DNA for the CDR3 is TGCAGCGTCCAGGGATGGGGCTACAATGAGCAGTTCTTC. Residues: CSVQGWGYNEQFF.